These T cell receptor beta chains were read from a single sample in a study of blood T cells in healthy people across ages. TCRdb reprocessed the 5' RACE reads with MiXCR, giving one entry per CDR3 protein. The table shows roughly 680,000 distinct CDR3 sequences, with around 20% occurring only once. The sequenced sample consisted of blood. The receptors stem from a man in his 70s in good health. Both conserved end residues are part of each CDR3. Fields, in order: D gene, J gene, clone size, V gene, CDR3 DNA, CDR3 protein. A D gene is named only where the DNA matches it firmly. Where a row states a size, it is once, few, many or the class of an expanded clone; other rows omit it.

. | TRBJ2-3 | few | TRBV28 | TGTGCCAGCATATACCGAAAGACAGATACGCAGTATTTT | CASIYRKTDTQYF
TRBD2 | TRBJ2-2 | many | TRBV3-1 | TGTGCCAGCCAAGGGAGGGGAAACACCGGGGAGCTGTTTTTT | CASQGRGNTGELFF
TRBD2 | TRBJ2-7 | few | TRBV20-1 | TGCAGTGCTTCCCTGGGGGGGTGGGCCTACGAGCAGTACTTC | CSASLGGWAYEQYF
. | TRBJ2-1 | few | TRBV28 | TGTGCCAGCAGTCCTCAACAGGTCTCCTACAATGAGCAGTTCTTC | CASSPQQVSYNEQFF
. | TRBJ2-2 | few | TRBV3-1 | TGTGCCAGCAGCCCCGGAGAGGGCGGGGAGCTGTTTTTT | CASSPGEGGELFF
. | TRBJ2-5 | . | TRBV10-3 | TGTGCCATCAACAACAGGCCGGGAGTGTCGGAGCAGTACTTC | CAINNRPGVSEQYF
TRBD1 | TRBJ2-3 | . | TRBV24-1 | TGTGCCACCAGTGACCCGGGACAGGTCACAGATACGCAGTATTTT | CATSDPGQVTDTQYF
. | TRBJ1-4 | many | TRBV7-9 | TGTGCCAGCAGCTTAGTAGCGGTCACAACTAATGAAAAACTGTTTTTT | CASSLVAVTTNEKLFF
TRBD2 | TRBJ2-1 | . | TRBV12-3/TRBV12-4 | TGTGCCAGCAGTAAGACTAGCGGGATGGGCAATGAGCAGTTCTTC | CASSKTSGMGNEQFF
. | TRBJ1-4 | . | TRBV4-3 | TGCGCCAGCAGCCAAGAAGGATGGGGATACGAAAAACTGTTTTTT | CASSQEGWGYEKLFF
TRBD2 | TRBJ2-5 | . | TRBV4-3 | TGCGCCAGCAGCCAAGATAATGGAGCGGGAGGGAGGGAGACCCAGTACTTC | CASSQDNGAGGRETQYF
. | TRBJ2-1 | few | TRBV20-1 | TGCAGTGCTAGAGATAGGGCCAGGAGCTCCTACAATGAGCAGTTCTTC | CSARDRARSSYNEQFF
TRBD2 | TRBJ2-2 | few | TRBV5-1 | TGCGCCAGCAGCTCACTAGCGCCCGGGGAGCTGTTTTTT | CASSSLAPGELFF
. | TRBJ2-2 | . | TRBV7-2 | TGTGCCAGCAGCCCTCGGACTATCGGGGAGCTGTTTTTT | CASSPRTIGELFF
TRBD1 | TRBJ2-5 | . | TRBV10-2 | TGCGCCAGCAGTGAGTCGAGCAGGGGGGAGACCCAGTACTTC | CASSESSRGETQYF
. | TRBJ2-7 | . | TRBV5-1 | TGCGCCAGCAGATTCAAACAGGGAGCCTACGAGCAGTACTTC | CASRFKQGAYEQYF
. | TRBJ2-7 | . | TRBV2 | TGTGCCAGCACCAAGAGTGGGGTCGAGCAGTACTTC | CASTKSGVEQYF
. | TRBJ2-5 | few | TRBV15 | TGTGCCACCAGCAGTGCCGTGTGGGTCGGGGAGACCCAGTACTTC | CATSSAVWVGETQYF
. | TRBJ2-4 | few | TRBV6-5 | TGTGCCAGCACTGGGACTCAAAACATTCAGTACTTC | CASTGTQNIQYF
. | TRBJ2-5 | . | TRBV27 | TGTGCCAGCAGTTTACGACAGTCCCGAGGGGAGACCCAGTACTTC | CASSLRQSRGETQYF
. | TRBJ2-5 | . | TRBV2 | TGTGCCATGAAGACCCAGTACTTC | CAMKTQYF
TRBD2 | TRBJ2-5 | . | TRBV11-2 | TGTGCCAGCAGGCCGGGACTAGCGGGCACCCCTCAAGAGACCCAGTACTTC | CASRPGLAGTPQETQYF
. | TRBJ1-5 | few | TRBV20-1 | TGCAGTGCCAGACGGGGAAGCAATCAGCCCCAGCGTTTT | CSARRGSNQPQRF
. | TRBJ1-1 | few | TRBV6-6 | TGTGCCAGCACCGACGGGCACCTGAACACTGAAGCTTTCTTT | CASTDGHLNTEAFF
TRBD1 | TRBJ1-6 | . | TRBV6-4 | TGTGCCAGCAGTGCTCGTGGACAGGGAGATTCACCCCTCCACTTT | CASSARGQGDSPLHF
. | TRBJ1-5 | . | TRBV4-1 | TGCGCCAGCAGCCAAGTGTCCGGGGACACAGGCAATCAGCCCCAGCATTTT | CASSQVSGDTGNQPQHF
. | TRBJ2-7 | many | TRBV5-6 | TGTGCCAGCAGCTTGGACCGAAACAGGGTGCAGTACTTC | CASSLDRNRVQYF
TRBD2 | TRBJ2-7 | few | TRBV3-1 | TGTGCCAGCAGCCAGGGTGGGACTAGCGGGAGCTTCTACGAGCAGTACTTC | CASSQGGTSGSFYEQYF
. | TRBJ2-1 | few | TRBV7-2 | TGTGCCAGCAGCTTTACAGGAGGGGGCTACAATGAGCAGTTCTTC | CASSFTGGGYNEQFF
. | TRBJ2-1 | few | TRBV12-3/TRBV12-4 | TGTGCCAGCACCCTAGGGGGGATCCACAATGAGCAGTTCTTC | CASTLGGIHNEQFF
TRBD1 | TRBJ1-2 | . | TRBV3-1 | TGTGCCAGCAGCCAAGAGAAGGCAGGGGGAGGCTACACCTTC | CASSQEKAGGGYTF
TRBD1 | TRBJ2-3 | few | TRBV24-1 | TGTGCCACCGGTAAGACAGGGCGCGCAGGTACGCAGTATTTT | CATGKTGRAGTQYF
TRBD1 | TRBJ1-4 | . | TRBV3-1 | TGTGCCAGCAGCCAAAAGGAGAAACAGGGGGCAGATGAAAAACTGTTTTTT | CASSQKEKQGADEKLFF
. | TRBJ2-5 | . | TRBV2 | TGTGCCAGCAGTGAAGCGCAGGACGGCCAAGAGACCCAGTACTTC | CASSEAQDGQETQYF
TRBD2 | TRBJ2-7 | few | TRBV7-9 | TGTGCCAGCAGCTTAATCGGCGGGAGCACCTACGAGCAGTACTTC | CASSLIGGSTYEQYF
. | TRBJ2-1 | once | TRBV11-2 | TGTGCCAGCAGCTTAGGACTAGGATCCTTGGCGCAGTTCTTC | CASSLGLGSLAQFF
TRBD2 | TRBJ2-1 | . | TRBV2 | TGTGCCAGCAGTGGGGAGGGGTTGAATGAGCAGTTCTTC | CASSGEGLNEQFF
TRBD1 | TRBJ2-1 | few | TRBV5-1 | TGCGCCAGCAGTAACACAGGGGTCGAGCAGTTCTTC | CASSNTGVEQFF
TRBD1 | TRBJ2-3 | many | TRBV12-3/TRBV12-4 | TGTGCCAGCAGTTGGGACAGGGCAGATACGCAGTATTTT | CASSWDRADTQYF
TRBD1 | TRBJ1-3 | few | TRBV20-1 | TGCAGTGCAGAAATTGGACAGGCTGGAAACACCATATATTTT | CSAEIGQAGNTIYF
. | TRBJ1-5 | . | TRBV6-1 | TGTGCCAGCAGTGAATGGGGCCCTGGCAATCAGCCCCAGCATTTT | CASSEWGPGNQPQHF
. | TRBJ1-2 | . | TRBV24-1 | TGTGCCACCAGTGCCGGAGGCGGAAACTATGGCTACACCTTC | CATSAGGGNYGYTF
. | TRBJ2-5 | many | TRBV20-1 | TGCAGTGCTAGAGCTGGGGAAGAGACCCAGTACTTC | CSARAGEETQYF
TRBD2 | TRBJ2-1 | . | TRBV5-1 | TGCGCCAGCAGCGACGGGACTACCGACGAGCAGTTCTTC | CASSDGTTDEQFF
TRBD1 | TRBJ2-2 | few | TRBV7-9 | TGTGCCAGCAGCTCGGGGACAGGAGTTTACGGGGAGCTGTTTTTT | CASSSGTGVYGELFF
. | TRBJ1-5 | . | TRBV20-1 | TGCAGTGCTAGAGGGGGAGGACAGTCCGCTACAAGGGGCAATCAGCCCCAGCATTTT | CSARGGGQSATRGNQPQHF
TRBD1 | TRBJ1-5 | . | TRBV5-4 | TGTGCCAGCAGCTTCTTATTCATCGGGACAGGGGGCGATTCGGCTTATCAGCCCCAGCATTTT | CASSFLFIGTGGDSAYQPQHF
TRBD2 | TRBJ2-1 | few | TRBV6-2/TRBV6-3 | TGTGCCAGCAGTTACCCCCTCTGGCGGGGGTCCTACAATGAGCAGTTCTTC | CASSYPLWRGSYNEQFF
. | TRBJ2-2 | . | TRBV24-1 | TGTGCCACCAGTGATTTGAGCCAGGGGACCGGGGAGCTGTTTTTT | CATSDLSQGTGELFF
. | TRBJ2-7 | few | TRBV20-1 | TGCAGTGCTTACTGGAGCCAACCCTACGAGCAGTACTTC | CSAYWSQPYEQYF
TRBD1 | TRBJ1-2 | . | TRBV5-1 | TGCGCCAGCAGCGCTACACTACAGGGGCCGGCTAACTATGGCTACACCTTC | CASSATLQGPANYGYTF
. | TRBJ2-7 | many | TRBV3-1 | TGTGCCAGCAGCCAAGAGGTCTCGCCAGACTACGAGCAGTACTTC | CASSQEVSPDYEQYF
. | TRBJ2-7 | many | TRBV20-1 | TGCAGTGCTAGACCAGACGGTTACGAGCAGTACTTC | CSARPDGYEQYF
. | TRBJ2-5 | . | TRBV20-1 | TGCAGTGCTCTCACTAGTGAGGAGACCCAGTACTTC | CSALTSEETQYF
TRBD1 | TRBJ1-4 | . | TRBV20-1 | TGCAGTGCTTACCCCGGGACAGGGGATGAAAAACTGTTTTTT | CSAYPGTGDEKLFF
. | TRBJ2-7 | . | TRBV20-1 | TGCAGTGCTAGAGATGGCAGCATGATTTACGAGCAGTACTTC | CSARDGSMIYEQYF
. | TRBJ1-1 | . | TRBV20-1 | TGCAGGACCGGGATAATGAACACTGAAGCTTGCTTT | CRTGIMNTEACF